The rows below give T cell receptor beta chains drawn from one sample of a study of T-cell memory formation after mild COVID-19. In TCRdb, the 5' RACE reads were re-called with MiXCR into one record per CDR3 protein. In the table there are fewer than 95,000 distinct CDR3 sequences, about 15% of which are singletons. Material for sequencing was PBMCs or a T cell subset sorted from them (not recorded which). These receptors all come from a man aged 18 to 30 who had mild COVID-19 (a few samples of this study predate the infection). Cell type and time point are not known. Both conserved end residues are part of each CDR3. Fields, in order: CDR3 protein, V gene.

cdr3_aa: CSASPKGLYEQYF
v_call: TRBV20-1

cdr3_aa: CASRGLAGGNVHEQFF
v_call: TRBV6-1

cdr3_aa: CASSPTANTEAFF
v_call: TRBV7-9

cdr3_aa: CASSPGGAGSKTQYF
v_call: TRBV7-3

cdr3_aa: CASSYSGDASYEQYF
v_call: TRBV6-2/TRBV6-3

cdr3_aa: CASSLRAGGDTQYF
v_call: TRBV5-4

cdr3_aa: CASSSRDRGFMNTEAFF
v_call: TRBV6-5

cdr3_aa: CASRRTEGGYTF
v_call: TRBV6-5

cdr3_aa: CASSLGWSLGTDTQYF
v_call: TRBV7-3

cdr3_aa: CASSVGDSYEQYF
v_call: TRBV9

cdr3_aa: CASWSGGAPDTQYF
v_call: TRBV27

cdr3_aa: CASSPGILNEQFF
v_call: TRBV6-2/TRBV6-3

cdr3_aa: CASSYRKEEDKYGYTF
v_call: TRBV6-5

cdr3_aa: CASSSRTPSYEQYF
v_call: TRBV5-1

cdr3_aa: CASSRAAGSKNIQYF
v_call: TRBV11-2

cdr3_aa: CSVPGTDTYEQYF
v_call: TRBV29-1

cdr3_aa: CASSPPRRGTYNEQFF
v_call: TRBV7-9

cdr3_aa: CASSRLADVFSTDTQYF
v_call: TRBV4-2

cdr3_aa: CASSGLAGSTDTQYF
v_call: TRBV12-3/TRBV12-4

cdr3_aa: CASSPSSYRGRETEAFF
v_call: TRBV11-2

cdr3_aa: CASSQATGLDSPLHF
v_call: TRBV4-1

cdr3_aa: CASSFGQDGQYF
v_call: TRBV7-9

cdr3_aa: CASSLGTSGFFTQYF
v_call: TRBV27

cdr3_aa: CASSPNRGQPQHF
v_call: TRBV27

cdr3_aa: CATSRGADTQYF
v_call: TRBV24-1

cdr3_aa: CSASIPLQGGELFF
v_call: TRBV20-1

cdr3_aa: CASSQVGQNTDTQYF
v_call: TRBV4-3

cdr3_aa: CASSPLAGSYEQYF
v_call: TRBV12-3/TRBV12-4

cdr3_aa: CASSAGPVGEKLFF
v_call: TRBV10-2

cdr3_aa: CASSGRTSGGEETQYF
v_call: TRBV11-2

cdr3_aa: CASSIGTSGEQFF
v_call: TRBV12-3/TRBV12-4

cdr3_aa: CASEPEISGANVLTF
v_call: TRBV7-2

cdr3_aa: CASSQDPYGYTF
v_call: TRBV12-3/TRBV12-4

cdr3_aa: CASSVYSNQPQHF
v_call: TRBV7-2

cdr3_aa: CASSPRRGGSSYEQYF
v_call: TRBV5-1

cdr3_aa: CASSQAVAGLTDTQYF
v_call: TRBV4-3

cdr3_aa: CASSIGTYEQFF
v_call: TRBV19

cdr3_aa: CASSQGPGAAANVLTF
v_call: TRBV4-3

cdr3_aa: CASSRKKWEETQYF
v_call: TRBV14

cdr3_aa: CASSLGGLNTEAFF
v_call: TRBV5-1

cdr3_aa: CASMRWTGDNQPQHF
v_call: TRBV6-1

cdr3_aa: CASSLKAANQPQHF
v_call: TRBV5-6

cdr3_aa: CASSSTGVDTQYF
v_call: TRBV5-5